The clone carrying this TCR beta chain was detected only a few times. Its antigen is not identified. Additional DNA sequences in this sample encode the identical CDR3. These data come from a study of early stage breast cancer tumors. TCRdb's table, derived via immunoSEQ multiplex PCR, lists solely in-frame clones and lacks some. The profile covers around 25,000 clones, with about 67% appearing a single time and 9.5% to 10% taken by the ten largest. Findings and caveats of the study: Functional markers like CD4, CD8 and FOXP3 were missed in bulk sequencing.

Trimming at V came to 3 bases and at J to 4 bases, leaving 6 bases not matched to a gene. CDR1 is MGHRA and CDR2 is YSYEKL in the germline V gene. The CDR3 has 15 residues. This chain connects TRBV4-1 to TRBJ1-2, with 9 nucleotides matching TRBD1. Sequenced material: breast tumor tissue. This clonotype originated in a person aged 55-75 years with breast cancer. Here the CDR3 reads CASSQPDRGGYGYTF. The CDR3 region has the DNA TGCGCCAGCAGCCAGCCGGACAGGGGAGGCTATGGCTACACCTTC.